Listed below are T cell receptor beta chains from one sample, sequenced in a study of blood T cell repertoires in COVID-19. The assay was immunoSEQ multiplex PCR, and TCRdb's table has in-frame clones only and misses some. The profile shows approximately 67,000 clones, more than 75% of them singletons. The sequencing sample was made of peripheral blood. The receptors here all came from a man between 50 and 59 years old with active COVID-19. Both conserved end residues are part of each CDR3. Each record gives: CDR3 DNA, CDR3 protein, CDR3 length, J gene, D gene, V gene, clone size. The D gene is left open where the match is weak. Expanded clones get a size class; other rows say once, few or many, or leave the size out.

cdr3_nt: TGTGCCAGCAGCAAAGTGGGGCCAACCCCAGGGGCTAATGAAAAACTGTTTTTT
cdr3_aa: CASSKVGPTPGANEKLFF
cdr3_length: 18
j_call: TRBJ1-4
d_call: .
v_call: TRBV21-1
clone_size: .

cdr3_nt: TGCGCCAGCAGCCAAGGGTGGGGACTAGCGGGAGAGGAGCAGTACTTC
cdr3_aa: CASSQGWGLAGEEQYF
cdr3_length: 16
j_call: TRBJ2-7
d_call: TRBD2
v_call: TRBV4-1
clone_size: .

cdr3_nt: TGTGCCAGCAGCTTTCGACAGACGATGGGAGAAAAACTGTTTTTT
cdr3_aa: CASSFRQTMGEKLFF
cdr3_length: 15
j_call: TRBJ1-4
d_call: .
v_call: TRBV9
clone_size: once

cdr3_nt: TGTGCCAGCAGTGACCCTGACAGGGGGCAAAGTTCACCCCTCCACTTT
cdr3_aa: CASSDPDRGQSSPLHF
cdr3_length: 16
j_call: TRBJ1-6
d_call: TRBD1
v_call: TRBV25-1
clone_size: .

cdr3_nt: TGTGCCATCAGGGAGGGACTAGCTAGCACAGATACGCAGTATTTT
cdr3_aa: CAIREGLASTDTQYF
cdr3_length: 15
j_call: TRBJ2-3
d_call: TRBD2
v_call: TRBV10-3
clone_size: .

cdr3_nt: TGTGCCAGCAGCTGGAGGACAGGGGCGGGTGAAAAACTGTTTTTT
cdr3_aa: CASSWRTGAGEKLFF
cdr3_length: 15
j_call: TRBJ1-4
d_call: TRBD1
v_call: TRBV5-4
clone_size: once

cdr3_nt: TGTGCCAGCAGTTACGGGCTCAATCAGCCCCAGCATTTT
cdr3_aa: CASSYGLNQPQHF
cdr3_length: 13
j_call: TRBJ1-5
d_call: .
v_call: TRBV6-5
clone_size: .

cdr3_nt: TGTGCCACCAGTTACGAGGGGGCGCGCACCGGGGAGCTGTTTTTT
cdr3_aa: CATSYEGARTGELFF
cdr3_length: 15
j_call: TRBJ2-2
d_call: TRBD1
v_call: TRBV24-1
clone_size: .

cdr3_nt: TGTGCCAGCAGCGATGAGGACAGGCGCCACGAGCAGTACTTC
cdr3_aa: CASSDEDRRHEQYF
cdr3_length: 14
j_call: TRBJ2-7
d_call: TRBD1
v_call: TRBV9
clone_size: .

cdr3_nt: TGTGCCAGCAGCTTAGTATCCGCCTACGAGCAGTACTTC
cdr3_aa: CASSLVSAYEQYF
cdr3_length: 13
j_call: TRBJ2-7
d_call: .
v_call: TRBV7-9
clone_size: .

cdr3_nt: TGTGCCAGCTCCCTAACTAGCGGGAGCTTTGAGAGTGAGCAGTTCTTC
cdr3_aa: CASSLTSGSFESEQFF
cdr3_length: 16
j_call: TRBJ2-1
d_call: TRBD2
v_call: TRBV4-2
clone_size: .

cdr3_nt: TGTGCCAGTAGTACCGGACTGGACTACTCCTACGAGCAGTACTTC
cdr3_aa: CASSTGLDYSYEQYF
cdr3_length: 15
j_call: TRBJ2-7
d_call: .
v_call: TRBV19
clone_size: .

cdr3_nt: TGCAGCGTTGATGAGTTTTCCCGCACTCAGAGGAATGGCTACACCTTC
cdr3_aa: CSVDEFSRTQRNGYTF
cdr3_length: 16
j_call: TRBJ1-2
d_call: .
v_call: TRBV29-1
clone_size: .

cdr3_nt: TGTGCCAGCTCAGCGACAAAGGTGGAGGGTGCGCCCCAGCATTTT
cdr3_aa: CASSATKVEGAPQHF
cdr3_length: 15
j_call: TRBJ1-5
d_call: .
v_call: TRBV18
clone_size: .

cdr3_nt: TGCGCCAGCAGCCAAATGGGACAGGGAAGGAACGAGCAGTACTTC
cdr3_aa: CASSQMGQGRNEQYF
cdr3_length: 15
j_call: TRBJ2-7
d_call: TRBD1
v_call: TRBV4-1
clone_size: .

cdr3_nt: TGTGCCAGCAGTGCCTTTACAGATACGCAGTATTTT
cdr3_aa: CASSAFTDTQYF
cdr3_length: 12
j_call: TRBJ2-3
d_call: .
v_call: TRBV2
clone_size: .

cdr3_nt: TGTGCCAGCAGCCCCTTCGGACAGGGGAGCGACGAGCAGTACTTC
cdr3_aa: CASSPFGQGSDEQYF
cdr3_length: 15
j_call: TRBJ2-7
d_call: TRBD1
v_call: TRBV9
clone_size: .

cdr3_nt: TGTGCCAGCAGCCGGGCTCTTTTAGAGACCCAGTACTTC
cdr3_aa: CASSRALLETQYF
cdr3_length: 13
j_call: TRBJ2-5
d_call: .
v_call: TRBV3-1/TRBV3-2
clone_size: .

cdr3_nt: TGCGCCAGCAGCCAAGGACTAGCGGGAGTTGGTGATACGCAGTATTTT
cdr3_aa: CASSQGLAGVGDTQYF
cdr3_length: 16
j_call: TRBJ2-3
d_call: TRBD2
v_call: TRBV4-3
clone_size: .

cdr3_nt: TGTGCCAGCCTGGACGGAGGCGATGAGCAGTTCTTC
cdr3_aa: CASLDGGDEQFF
cdr3_length: 12
j_call: TRBJ2-1
d_call: .
v_call: TRBV12-3/TRBV12-4
clone_size: .

cdr3_nt: TGTGCCAGCAGTTACTCGAGGACTACGGGGGCCAACGTCCTGACTTTC
cdr3_aa: CASSYSRTTGANVLTF
cdr3_length: 16
j_call: TRBJ2-6
d_call: .
v_call: TRBV6-5
clone_size: .

cdr3_nt: TGTGCCAGCAGTTATTACTTGGGAGTGAACACTGAAGCTTTCTTT
cdr3_aa: CASSYYLGVNTEAFF
cdr3_length: 15
j_call: TRBJ1-1
d_call: .
v_call: TRBV6-5
clone_size: .

cdr3_nt: TGTGCCTGGAGTCCAGACCGGGGAGGCACCATATATTTT
cdr3_aa: CAWSPDRGGTIYF
cdr3_length: 13
j_call: TRBJ1-3
d_call: .
v_call: TRBV30
clone_size: .

cdr3_nt: TGTGCCACCAGGCGGGAGATGAACACTGAAGCTTTCTTT
cdr3_aa: CATRREMNTEAFF
cdr3_length: 13
j_call: TRBJ1-1
d_call: .
v_call: TRBV24-1
clone_size: .

cdr3_nt: TGTGCCAGTAGTCCAGGGATTGAAAAACTGTTTTTT
cdr3_aa: CASSPGIEKLFF
cdr3_length: 12
j_call: TRBJ1-4
d_call: .
v_call: TRBV19
clone_size: .

cdr3_nt: TGTGCCAGCAGTCCCGACAGACTAGCCAAAAACATTCAGTACTTC
cdr3_aa: CASSPDRLAKNIQYF
cdr3_length: 15
j_call: TRBJ2-4
d_call: .
v_call: TRBV6-5
clone_size: .

cdr3_nt: TGTGCCATCGGGGTAGCGGGGGACACCGGGGAGCTGTTTTTT
cdr3_aa: CAIGVAGDTGELFF
cdr3_length: 14
j_call: TRBJ2-2
d_call: TRBD2
v_call: TRBV10-3
clone_size: once

cdr3_nt: TGTGCCAGTAGTAGGGACAGCGGGACTAATGAAAAACTGTTTTTT
cdr3_aa: CASSRDSGTNEKLFF
cdr3_length: 15
j_call: TRBJ1-4
d_call: TRBD1
v_call: TRBV19
clone_size: .

cdr3_nt: TGTGCCAGCACCACCAGGGAGGGGAGCACAGATACGCAGTATTTT
cdr3_aa: CASTTREGSTDTQYF
cdr3_length: 15
j_call: TRBJ2-3
d_call: TRBD2
v_call: TRBV9
clone_size: once

cdr3_nt: TGTGCCAGCAGCTTGGGCGGACAGCTGATAGTGTGGGAAAAACTGTTTTTT
cdr3_aa: CASSLGGQLIVWEKLFF
cdr3_length: 17
j_call: TRBJ1-4
d_call: .
v_call: TRBV5-6
clone_size: .

cdr3_nt: TGTGCCAGCAGCCAAGATATCAGACAACAGTACTTC
cdr3_aa: CASSQDIRQQYF
cdr3_length: 12
j_call: TRBJ2-5
d_call: .
v_call: TRBV14
clone_size: .

cdr3_nt: TGTGCCAGCAGCCTTTCCGCCGGGACAGCTGGCTACACCTTC
cdr3_aa: CASSLSAGTAGYTF
cdr3_length: 14
j_call: TRBJ1-2
d_call: TRBD1
v_call: TRBV3-1/TRBV3-2
clone_size: .

cdr3_nt: TGTGCCAGCAGCTTTGGGGGCTCGAACACTGAAGCTTTCTTT
cdr3_aa: CASSFGGSNTEAFF
cdr3_length: 14
j_call: TRBJ1-1
d_call: .
v_call: TRBV5-6
clone_size: .

cdr3_nt: TGTGCCAGCAGCCAAATTGATATCTCTCCCACGGGCTACGAGCAGTACTTC
cdr3_aa: CASSQIDISPTGYEQYF
cdr3_length: 17
j_call: TRBJ2-7
d_call: .
v_call: TRBV5-5
clone_size: .

cdr3_nt: TGTGCCAGCAGCTTAGGACTAGCGGGTCAAGAGACCCAGTACTTC
cdr3_aa: CASSLGLAGQETQYF
cdr3_length: 15
j_call: TRBJ2-5
d_call: TRBD2
v_call: TRBV7-9
clone_size: .

cdr3_nt: TGTGCCAGCAGCTTAGGGGGGCTGGCCCGGTACAATGAGCAGTTCTTC
cdr3_aa: CASSLGGLARYNEQFF
cdr3_length: 16
j_call: TRBJ2-1
d_call: .
v_call: TRBV7-8
clone_size: once

cdr3_nt: TGTGCCAGCAGCATGCAGGGGGCGGTGAACACTGAAGCTTTCTTT
cdr3_aa: CASSMQGAVNTEAFF
cdr3_length: 15
j_call: TRBJ1-1
d_call: TRBD1
v_call: TRBV7-3
clone_size: .

cdr3_nt: TGTGCCAGCAGCTTAGAAACCTTGAGGCCCCAGCATTTT
cdr3_aa: CASSLETLRPQHF
cdr3_length: 13
j_call: TRBJ1-5
d_call: .
v_call: TRBV7-9
clone_size: .

cdr3_nt: TGTGCCAGCTCCCCGGGACAGATGAACACTGAAGCTTTCTTT
cdr3_aa: CASSPGQMNTEAFF
cdr3_length: 14
j_call: TRBJ1-1
d_call: TRBD1
v_call: TRBV18
clone_size: once

cdr3_nt: TGTGCCACCAGTGATCCTCGACAGGGAGATGTCGAGCAGTACTTC
cdr3_aa: CATSDPRQGDVEQYF
cdr3_length: 15
j_call: TRBJ2-7
d_call: TRBD1
v_call: TRBV24-1
clone_size: once

cdr3_nt: TGTGCCAGCAGTGCGGGACAGGGACGCCACGAGCAGTACTTC
cdr3_aa: CASSAGQGRHEQYF
cdr3_length: 14
j_call: TRBJ2-7
d_call: TRBD1
v_call: TRBV28
clone_size: once

cdr3_nt: TGTGCCAGCAGCTTAGAAGAATTAGCGGGAGGAAGCACAGATACGCAGTATTTT
cdr3_aa: CASSLEELAGGSTDTQYF
cdr3_length: 18
j_call: TRBJ2-3
d_call: TRBD2
v_call: TRBV7-8
clone_size: .

cdr3_nt: TGCGCCAGCAGCTTGGGACAGCCACCTTACGAGCAGTACTTC
cdr3_aa: CASSLGQPPYEQYF
cdr3_length: 14
j_call: TRBJ2-7
d_call: .
v_call: TRBV5-1
clone_size: few

cdr3_nt: TGCGCCAGCAGCTTACAGGGGGGCTATGGCTACACCTTC
cdr3_aa: CASSLQGGYGYTF
cdr3_length: 13
j_call: TRBJ1-2
d_call: TRBD1
v_call: TRBV5-1
clone_size: .

cdr3_nt: TGCGCCAGCAGCTCAAAAGGACACGGCACAGATACGCAGTATTTT
cdr3_aa: CASSSKGHGTDTQYF
cdr3_length: 15
j_call: TRBJ2-3
d_call: .
v_call: TRBV4-3
clone_size: .

cdr3_nt: TGTGCCAGCAGTCCAACAGGCTACGAGCAGTACTTC
cdr3_aa: CASSPTGYEQYF
cdr3_length: 12
j_call: TRBJ2-7
d_call: .
v_call: TRBV14
clone_size: .

cdr3_nt: TGTGCCAGCAGCCAAGATGGGAGCAGTTACTACAATGAGCAGTTCTTC
cdr3_aa: CASSQDGSSYYNEQFF
cdr3_length: 16
j_call: TRBJ2-1
d_call: .
v_call: TRBV3-1/TRBV3-2
clone_size: once

cdr3_nt: TGTGCCAGCAGTGAAAGGGAGAGGGGGCACACCGGGGAGCTGTTTTTT
cdr3_aa: CASSERERGHTGELFF
cdr3_length: 16
j_call: TRBJ2-2
d_call: TRBD1
v_call: TRBV6-1
clone_size: .

cdr3_nt: TGCGCCAGCAGCCATACAGGGGGAAATCAGCCCCAGCATTTT
cdr3_aa: CASSHTGGNQPQHF
cdr3_length: 14
j_call: TRBJ1-5
d_call: TRBD1
v_call: TRBV5-1
clone_size: .

cdr3_nt: TGTGCCAGCAGCTTAATAGCAAACACCGGGGAGCTGTTTTTT
cdr3_aa: CASSLIANTGELFF
cdr3_length: 14
j_call: TRBJ2-2
d_call: .
v_call: TRBV7-9
clone_size: .

cdr3_nt: TGTGCCAGCAGTGGGACAGGTTGGGCCTACGAGCAGTACTTC
cdr3_aa: CASSGTGWAYEQYF
cdr3_length: 14
j_call: TRBJ2-7
d_call: TRBD1
v_call: TRBV27
clone_size: .

cdr3_nt: TGTGCCAGCTCACCAGAAGCCGGGACAGGGGTCGGGGCGGAGTTCTTC
cdr3_aa: CASSPEAGTGVGAEFF
cdr3_length: 16
j_call: TRBJ2-1
d_call: TRBD1
v_call: TRBV18
clone_size: .

cdr3_nt: TGTGCCAGCAGCTTTGACAGGAACACCGGGGAGCTGTTTTTT
cdr3_aa: CASSFDRNTGELFF
cdr3_length: 14
j_call: TRBJ2-2
d_call: .
v_call: TRBV6-5
clone_size: .

cdr3_nt: TGTGCCAGCAAGCCGACTAGTTCGGCAGATACGCAGTATTTT
cdr3_aa: CASKPTSSADTQYF
cdr3_length: 14
j_call: TRBJ2-3
d_call: .
v_call: TRBV11-2
clone_size: .